This T cell receptor beta chain was recorded in a study of cytomegalovirus exposure and HLA in healthy donors. Whole-study context: A later analysis reported the same platform for the 100 to 150 validation repertoires and the 666 first-cohort repertoires.

The method was immunoSEQ multiplex PCR; TCRdb's version includes in-frame clones alone and lacks a portion of them. The sample comprises approximately 150,000 clones, roughly 89% of which are singletons, and around 3.1% rests with the top ten. Per the germline V gene, CDR1 is MDHEN and CDR2 is SYDVKM. With 4 bases removed from V and 3 bases from J, the gap between germline ends came to 12 bases. This CDR3 comprises 14 residues. The study drew the donors from its approximately 110-subject validation cohort, separate from the roughly 670-subject first cohort. Sequenced input: PBMCs. The receptor's source is a woman between 18 and 29 years old in good health and CMV-seropositive. The chain links TRBV28 to TRBJ2-5, with a possible D match to TRBD2 (6 bases). The CDR3 nucleotides are TGTGCCAGCAGTTCCTTTAGCGGCAAAGAGACCCAGTACTTC. Protein product: CASSSFSGKETQYF.